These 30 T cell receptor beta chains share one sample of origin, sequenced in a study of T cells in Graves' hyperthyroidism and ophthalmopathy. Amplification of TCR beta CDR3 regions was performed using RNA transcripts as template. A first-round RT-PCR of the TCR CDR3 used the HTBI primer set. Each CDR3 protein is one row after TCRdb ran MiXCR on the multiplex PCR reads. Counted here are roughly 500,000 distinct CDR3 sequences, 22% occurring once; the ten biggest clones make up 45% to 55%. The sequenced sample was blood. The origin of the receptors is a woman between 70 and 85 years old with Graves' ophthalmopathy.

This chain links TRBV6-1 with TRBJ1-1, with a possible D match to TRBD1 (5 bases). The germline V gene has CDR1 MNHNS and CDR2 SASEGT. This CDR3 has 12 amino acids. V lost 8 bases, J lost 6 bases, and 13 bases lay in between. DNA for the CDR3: TGTGCCAGCTGGCAGGGTTTGGCTGAAGCTTTCTTT. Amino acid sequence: CASWQGLAEAFF.

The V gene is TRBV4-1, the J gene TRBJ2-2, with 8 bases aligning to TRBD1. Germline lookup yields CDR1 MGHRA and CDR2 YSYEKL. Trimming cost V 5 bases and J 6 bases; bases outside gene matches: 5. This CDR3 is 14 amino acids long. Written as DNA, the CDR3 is TGCGCCAGCAGCTTAATACAGGGGGCCGGGGAGCTGTTTTTT. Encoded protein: CASSLIQGAGELFF.

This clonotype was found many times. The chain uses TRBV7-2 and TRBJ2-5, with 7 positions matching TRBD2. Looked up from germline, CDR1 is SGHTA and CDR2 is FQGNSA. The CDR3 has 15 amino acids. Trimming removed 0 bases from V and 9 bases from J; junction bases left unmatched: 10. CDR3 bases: TGTGCCAGCAGCTTAGCGGGAGGGCCGGGGTCGGCCCAGTACTTC. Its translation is CASSLAGGPGSAQYF.

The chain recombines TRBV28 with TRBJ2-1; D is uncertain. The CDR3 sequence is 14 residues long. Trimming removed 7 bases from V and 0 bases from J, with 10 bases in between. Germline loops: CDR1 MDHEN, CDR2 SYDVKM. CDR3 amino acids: CASTFPDSYNEQFF. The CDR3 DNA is TGTGCCAGCACTTTTCCCGACTCCTACAATGAGCAGTTCTTC.

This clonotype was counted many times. CDR3 sequence (DNA): TGTGCCAGCAGTGATTTGGGACAGCATTTGAACACTGAAGCTTTCTTT. As protein: CASSDLGQHLNTEAFF. The chain carries TRBV6-2 or TRBV6-3 and TRBJ1-1; 7 nucleotides match TRBD1. The J segment lost 0 bases and the V segment lost 5 bases, leaving 9 bases of the junction unmatched. The germline gives CDR1 MNHEY, CDR2 SVGEGT. This CDR3 contains 16 residues.

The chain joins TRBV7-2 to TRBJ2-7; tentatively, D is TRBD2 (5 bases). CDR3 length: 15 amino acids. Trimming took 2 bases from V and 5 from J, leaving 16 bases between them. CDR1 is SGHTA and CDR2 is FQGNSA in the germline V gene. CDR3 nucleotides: TGTGCCAGCAGCTTAACCCCGCTAGCTGTAAACGAGCAGTACTTC. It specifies CASSLTPLAVNEQYF.

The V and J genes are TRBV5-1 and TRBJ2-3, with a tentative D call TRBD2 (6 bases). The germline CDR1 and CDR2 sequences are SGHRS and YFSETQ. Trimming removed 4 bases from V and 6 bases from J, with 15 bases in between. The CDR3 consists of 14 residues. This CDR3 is CASSLTSTVDTQYF. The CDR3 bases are TGCGCCAGCAGCCTTACTAGCACGGTGGATACGCAGTATTTT.

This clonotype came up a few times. The CDR3 region is CASSSEAGGVGAFF. The CDR3 nucleotides are TGTGCCAGCAGCTCTGAGGCCGGGGGAGTGGGGGCTTTCTTT. The rearrangement links TRBV7-9 to TRBJ1-1; perhaps TRBD1 as D (5 bases). There are 14 residues in the CDR3. The germline V gene has CDR1 SEHNR and CDR2 FQNEAQ (reference sequence). With 4 bases removed from V and 11 bases from J, the gap between germline ends came to 20 bases.

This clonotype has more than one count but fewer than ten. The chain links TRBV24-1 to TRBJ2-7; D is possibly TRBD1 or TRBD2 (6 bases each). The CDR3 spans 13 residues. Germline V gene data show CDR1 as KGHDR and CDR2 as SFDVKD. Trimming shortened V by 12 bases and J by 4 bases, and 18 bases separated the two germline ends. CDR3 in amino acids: CAQEGGAGYEQYF. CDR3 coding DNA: TGTGCCCAAGAGGGGGGAGCGGGTTACGAGCAGTACTTC.

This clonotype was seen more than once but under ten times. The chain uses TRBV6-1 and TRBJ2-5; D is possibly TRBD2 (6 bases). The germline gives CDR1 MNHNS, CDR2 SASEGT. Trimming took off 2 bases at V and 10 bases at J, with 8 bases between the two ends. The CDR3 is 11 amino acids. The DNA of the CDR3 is TGTGCCAGCAGTGAATTGGGGGGCCAGTACTTC. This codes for CASSELGGQYF.

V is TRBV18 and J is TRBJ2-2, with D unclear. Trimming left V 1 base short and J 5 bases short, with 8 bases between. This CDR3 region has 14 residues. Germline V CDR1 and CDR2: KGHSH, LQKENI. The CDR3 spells CASSPRLGTGELFF. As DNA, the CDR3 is TGTGCCAGCTCACCACGCTTAGGGACCGGGGAGCTGTTTTTT.

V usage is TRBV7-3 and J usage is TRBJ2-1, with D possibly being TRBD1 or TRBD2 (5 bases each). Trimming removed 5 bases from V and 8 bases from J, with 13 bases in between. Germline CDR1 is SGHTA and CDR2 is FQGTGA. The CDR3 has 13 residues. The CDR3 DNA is TGTGCCAGCAGCCCCCTGTTGGGGGATGAGCAGTTCTTC. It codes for CASSPLLGDEQFF.

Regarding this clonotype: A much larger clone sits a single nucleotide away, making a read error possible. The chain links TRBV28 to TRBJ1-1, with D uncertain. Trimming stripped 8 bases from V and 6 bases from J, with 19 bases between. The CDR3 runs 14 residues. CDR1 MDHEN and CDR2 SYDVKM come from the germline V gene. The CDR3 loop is CASAIPDFYSEAFF. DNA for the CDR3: TGTGCCAGCGCGATCCCGGACTTTTACTCTGAAGCTTTCTTT.

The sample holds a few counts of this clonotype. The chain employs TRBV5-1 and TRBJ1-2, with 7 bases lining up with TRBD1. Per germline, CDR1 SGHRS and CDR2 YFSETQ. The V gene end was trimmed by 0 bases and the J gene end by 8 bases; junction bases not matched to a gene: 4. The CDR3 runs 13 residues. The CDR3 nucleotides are TGCGCCAGCAGCTTGGAGGGGGCTCGGGGCTACACCTTC. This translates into CASSLEGARGYTF.

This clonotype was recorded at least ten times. The DNA of the CDR3 is TGTGCCAGCAGCGAGGGACAGCAGTTCTCCTACGAGCAGTACTTC. Residues: CASSEGQQFSYEQYF. The J gene is TRBJ2-7, the V gene TRBV6-2 or TRBV6-3; 7 bases map to TRBD1. Per germline, CDR1 MNHEY and CDR2 SVGEGT. The CDR3 loop spans 15 amino acids. V lost 6 bases, J lost 0 bases, and 8 bases stayed unmatched.

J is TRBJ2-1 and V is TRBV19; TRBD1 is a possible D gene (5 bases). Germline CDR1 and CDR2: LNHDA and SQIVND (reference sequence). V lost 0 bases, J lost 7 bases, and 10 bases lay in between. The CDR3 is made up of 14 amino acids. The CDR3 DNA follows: TGTGCCAGTAGTATAGACAGGGTTAATAATGAGCAGTTCTTC. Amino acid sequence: CASSIDRVNNEQFF.

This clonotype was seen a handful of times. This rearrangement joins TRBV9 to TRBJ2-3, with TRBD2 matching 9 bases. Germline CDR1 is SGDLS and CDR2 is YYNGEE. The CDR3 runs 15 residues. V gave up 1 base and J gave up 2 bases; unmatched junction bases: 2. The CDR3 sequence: CASSVSGRPTDTQYF. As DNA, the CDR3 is TGTGCCAGCAGCGTAAGCGGGAGGCCCACAGATACGCAGTATTTT.

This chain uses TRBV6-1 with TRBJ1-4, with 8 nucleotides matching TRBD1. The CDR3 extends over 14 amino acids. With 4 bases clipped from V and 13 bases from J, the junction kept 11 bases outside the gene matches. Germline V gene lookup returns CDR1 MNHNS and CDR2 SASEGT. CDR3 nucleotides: TGTGCCAGCAGTGGGACAGGGAGGGGGTATGGACTGTTTTTT. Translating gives CASSGTGRGYGLFF.

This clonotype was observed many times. The DNA for the CDR3 is TGTGCCAGCAGTTACTTCGACGAGCAGTACTTC. This sequence encodes CASSYFDEQYF. The chain couples TRBV6-5 to TRBJ2-7, with D unresolved. The CDR3 is 11 amino acids. The germline V gene encodes CDR1 MNHEY and CDR2 SVGAGI. Trimming took 1 base from V and 5 from J, leaving 3 bases between them.

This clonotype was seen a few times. The CDR3: CASSGQGRQETQYF. The CDR3, as DNA: TGTGCCAGTAGTGGACAGGGGCGCCAAGAGACCCAGTACTTC. This sequence joins TRBV19 and TRBJ2-5, with 9 bases identical to TRBD1. This CDR3 region has 14 residues. Per the germline V gene, CDR1 is LNHDA and CDR2 is SQIVND (reference sequence). V dropped 5 bases and J dropped 1; count of bases not matched to a gene: 2.

The CDR3 spells CASQIRGNEQFF. The CDR3 DNA reads as TGCGCCAGTCAGATTCGGGGGAATGAGCAGTTCTTC. The chain employs TRBV5-1 and TRBJ2-1, with a possible D match to TRBD2 (6 bases). This CDR3 comprises 12 residues. Looked up from germline, CDR1 is SGHRS and CDR2 is YFSETQ. Trimming left V 8 bases short and J 7 bases short, with 13 bases between.

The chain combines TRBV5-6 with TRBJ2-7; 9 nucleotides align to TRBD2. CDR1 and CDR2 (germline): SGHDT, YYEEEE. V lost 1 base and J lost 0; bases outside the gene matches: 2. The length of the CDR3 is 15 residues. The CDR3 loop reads CASSLPGLASYEQYF. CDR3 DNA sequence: TGTGCCAGCAGCTTGCCGGGACTAGCCTCCTACGAGCAGTACTTC.

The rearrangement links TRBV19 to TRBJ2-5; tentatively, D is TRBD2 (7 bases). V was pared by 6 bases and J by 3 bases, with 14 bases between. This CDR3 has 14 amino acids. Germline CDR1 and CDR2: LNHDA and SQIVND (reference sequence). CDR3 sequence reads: CASSPKGGEETQYF. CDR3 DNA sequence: TGTGCCAGTAGCCCTAAGGGGGGGGAAGAGACCCAGTACTTC.

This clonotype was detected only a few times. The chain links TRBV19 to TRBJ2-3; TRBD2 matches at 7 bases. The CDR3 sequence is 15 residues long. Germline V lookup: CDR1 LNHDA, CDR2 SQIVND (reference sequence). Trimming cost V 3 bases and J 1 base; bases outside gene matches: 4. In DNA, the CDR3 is TGTGCCAGTAGTATCCGGGCGGGGGGCACAGATACGCAGTATTTT. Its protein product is CASSIRAGGTDTQYF. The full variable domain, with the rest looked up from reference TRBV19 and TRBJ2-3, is DGGITQSPKYLFRKEGQNVTLSCEQNLNHDAMYWYRQDPGQGLRLIYYSQIVNDFQKGDIAEGYSVSREKKESFPLTVTSAQKNPTAFYLCASSIRAGGTDTQYFGPGTRLTVL.

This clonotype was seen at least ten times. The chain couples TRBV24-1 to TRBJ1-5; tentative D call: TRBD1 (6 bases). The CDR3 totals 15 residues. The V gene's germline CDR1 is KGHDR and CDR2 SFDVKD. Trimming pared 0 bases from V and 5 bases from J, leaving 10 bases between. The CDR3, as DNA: TGTGCCACCAGTGATTTGGGGGGGGCTCATCAGCCCCAGCATTTT. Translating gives CATSDLGGAHQPQHF.

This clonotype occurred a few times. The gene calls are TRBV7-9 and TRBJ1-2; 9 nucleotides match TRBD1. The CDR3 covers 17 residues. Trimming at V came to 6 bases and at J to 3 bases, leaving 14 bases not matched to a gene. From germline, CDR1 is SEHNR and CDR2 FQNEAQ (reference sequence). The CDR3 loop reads CASRPPRTGAVDYGYTF. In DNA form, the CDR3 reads TGTGCCAGCAGGCCCCCCCGGACAGGGGCGGTAGACTATGGCTACACCTTC.

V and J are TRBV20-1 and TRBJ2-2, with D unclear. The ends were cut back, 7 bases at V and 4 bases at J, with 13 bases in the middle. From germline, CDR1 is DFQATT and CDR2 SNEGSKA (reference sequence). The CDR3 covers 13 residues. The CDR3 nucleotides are TGCAGTGGCAGGATCCCTGGCACCGGGGAGCTGTTTTTT. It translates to CSGRIPGTGELFF.

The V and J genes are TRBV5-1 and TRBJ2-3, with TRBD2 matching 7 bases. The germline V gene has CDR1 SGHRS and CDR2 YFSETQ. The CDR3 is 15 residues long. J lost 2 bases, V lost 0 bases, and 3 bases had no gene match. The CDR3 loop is CASSLGAGVTDTQYF. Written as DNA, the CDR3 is TGCGCCAGCAGCTTGGGGGCGGGGGTCACAGATACGCAGTATTTT.

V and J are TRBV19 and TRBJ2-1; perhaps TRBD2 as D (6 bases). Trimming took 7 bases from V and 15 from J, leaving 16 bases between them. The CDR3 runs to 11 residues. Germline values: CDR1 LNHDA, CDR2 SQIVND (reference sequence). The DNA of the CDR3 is TGTGCCAGTAACGGTGCGGGATGGTTGTTCTTC. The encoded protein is CASNGAGWLFF.

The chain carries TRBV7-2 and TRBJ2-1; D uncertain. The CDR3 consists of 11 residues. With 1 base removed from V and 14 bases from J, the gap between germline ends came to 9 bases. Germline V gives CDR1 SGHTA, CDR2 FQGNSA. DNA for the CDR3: TGTGCCAGCAGCTTAGTTAGGGAAGAGTTCTTC. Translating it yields CASSLVREEFF.